The entry below describes one TCR beta chain. Its target is unknown. CDR1 SGHAT and CDR2 FQNNGV come from the germline V gene. The V end lost 4 bases, the J end lost 7 bases, and 14 bases lay between the germline ends. CDR3 length: 14 residues. The sample is drawn from a study of cytomegalovirus exposure and HLA in healthy donors. As for the study in general: In a later analysis, it was reported that the approximately 120 validation repertoires had been produced on the same platform as the 550 to 850 repertoires belonging to the first cohort.

Study results and limitations: Testing in vitro showed a few CMV-associated chains specific for CMV antigens. As was reported, the classifier diagnosed cytomegalovirus status with high specificity and sensitivity.

Clones were read by immunoSEQ multiplex PCR, and TCRdb kept only the in-frame ones, dropping some. This table has around 120,000 clones, roughly 83% appearing once. J is TRBJ2-1 and V is TRBV11-2, with D tentatively TRBD1 (6 bases). This sequence was found in a man between 18 and 29 years old in good health and CMV-seronegative. The sample consisted of PBMCs. The CDR3 loop is CASSSRLQGNEQFF. The CDR3 coding sequence is TGTGCCAGCAGCTCGAGACTACAGGGTAATGAGCAGTTCTTC.